This TCR beta chain was sequenced during a study of blood T cell repertoires in COVID-19. Study-level background: Whether acute or convalescent, the COVID-19 samples came from the United States, Italy and Spain. Sample material is recorded as cDNA or gDNA derived from T cells, B-cell-depleted T cells, or PBMCs.

Authors' processing steps: For nucleated cells, counts were estimated from reference gene primer amplification. TCRdb's table, derived via immunoSEQ multiplex PCR, lists solely in-frame clones and lacks some. That table is the source of V, J and clone size, and D and trimming were worked out from the DNA. Of 130,000 to 150,000 clones in the sample, approximately 82% are singletons; the top ten hold 10% to 13%. CDR1 SGHNT and CDR2 YENEEA come from the germline V gene. V was pared by 2 bases and J by 4 bases, with 6 bases of the junction left unmatched. This CDR3 contains 15 residues. The sequenced sample was peripheral blood. V gene TRBV11-3 combines with J gene TRBJ2-7, with TRBD1 matching over 9 bases. The clonotype comes from a man in his sixties with active or convalescent COVID-19. Here the CDR3 reads CASSLTRQGVYEQYF. CDR3 nucleotides: TGTGCCAGCAGCTTAACCCGACAGGGGGTTTACGAGCAGTACTTC. Together with reference TRBV11-3 and TRBJ2-7, the CDR3 gives the full variable domain: EAGVVQSPRYKIIEKKQPVAFWCNPISGHNTLYWYLQNLGQGPELLIRYENEEAVDDSQLPKDRFSAERLKGVDSTLKIQPAELGDSAVYLCASSLTRQGVYEQYFGPGTRLTVT.